This TCR beta chain was retrieved from a study of CD8+ T cells in alopecia areata. Treatment: oral pan-JAK inhibitor, 5-10 mg twice daily. Germline V gene lookup returns CDR1 KGHSH and CDR2 LQKENI. The CDR3 has 15 residues. V was clipped by 4 bases and J by 3 bases; unmatched bases: 7. cDNA serving as the sequencing template came from extracted, reverse transcribed RNA. Profiling relied on immunoSEQ multiplex PCR, and the TCRdb table lists in-frame clones only, not all of them. The sample contains 200,000 to 250,000 clones, approximately 57% of which appear only once. The source of this sequence is a human donor with alopecia areata. V gene TRBV18 combines with J gene TRBJ2-3; TRBD2 matches 7 bases. The specimen comprised CD4+ T cells sorted from blood, sampled at week 4, from a patient treated with tofacitinib. The CDR3 spells CASSLREGSTDTQYF. CDR3 coding DNA: TGTGCCAGCTCACTCAGGGAGGGGTCTACAGATACGCAGTATTTT.